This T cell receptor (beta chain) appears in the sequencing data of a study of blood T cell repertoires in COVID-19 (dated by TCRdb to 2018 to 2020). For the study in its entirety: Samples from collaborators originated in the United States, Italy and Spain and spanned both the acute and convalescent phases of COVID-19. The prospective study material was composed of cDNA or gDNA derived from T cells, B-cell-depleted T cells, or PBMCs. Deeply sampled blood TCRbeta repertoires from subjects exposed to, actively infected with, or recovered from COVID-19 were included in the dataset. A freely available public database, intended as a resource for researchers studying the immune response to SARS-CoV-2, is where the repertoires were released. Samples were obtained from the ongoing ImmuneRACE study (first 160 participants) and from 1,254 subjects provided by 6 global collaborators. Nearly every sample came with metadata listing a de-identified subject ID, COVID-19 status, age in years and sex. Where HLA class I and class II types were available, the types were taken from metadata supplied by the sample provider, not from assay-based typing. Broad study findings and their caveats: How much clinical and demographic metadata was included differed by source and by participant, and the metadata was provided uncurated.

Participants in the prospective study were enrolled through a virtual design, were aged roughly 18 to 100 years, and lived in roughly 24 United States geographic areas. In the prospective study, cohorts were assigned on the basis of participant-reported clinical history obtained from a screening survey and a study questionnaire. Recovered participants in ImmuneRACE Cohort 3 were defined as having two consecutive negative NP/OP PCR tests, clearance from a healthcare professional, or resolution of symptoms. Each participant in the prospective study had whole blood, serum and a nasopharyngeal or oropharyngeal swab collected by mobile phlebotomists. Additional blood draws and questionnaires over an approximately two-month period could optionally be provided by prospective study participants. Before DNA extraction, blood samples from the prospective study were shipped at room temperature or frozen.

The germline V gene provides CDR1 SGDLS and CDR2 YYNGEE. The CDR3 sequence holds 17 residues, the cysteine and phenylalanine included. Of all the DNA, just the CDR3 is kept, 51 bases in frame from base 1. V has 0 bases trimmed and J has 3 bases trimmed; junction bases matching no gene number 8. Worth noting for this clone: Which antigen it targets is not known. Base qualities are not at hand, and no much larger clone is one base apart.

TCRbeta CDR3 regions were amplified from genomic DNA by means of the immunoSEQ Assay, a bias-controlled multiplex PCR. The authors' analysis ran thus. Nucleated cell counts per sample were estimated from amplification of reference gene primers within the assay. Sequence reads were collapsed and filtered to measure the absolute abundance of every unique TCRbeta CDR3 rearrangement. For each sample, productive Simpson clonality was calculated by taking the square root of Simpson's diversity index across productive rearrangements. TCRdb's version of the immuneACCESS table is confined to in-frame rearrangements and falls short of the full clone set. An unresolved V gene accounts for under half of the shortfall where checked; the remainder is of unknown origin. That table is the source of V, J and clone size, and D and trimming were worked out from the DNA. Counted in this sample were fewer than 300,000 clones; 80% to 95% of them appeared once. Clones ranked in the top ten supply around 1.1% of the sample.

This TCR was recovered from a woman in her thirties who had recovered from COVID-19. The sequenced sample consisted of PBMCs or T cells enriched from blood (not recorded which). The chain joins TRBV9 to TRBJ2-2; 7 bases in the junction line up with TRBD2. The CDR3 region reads CASSVAASGKYTGELFF. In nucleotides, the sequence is TGTGCCAGCAGCGTAGCGGCTAGCGGAAAATACACCGGGGAGCTGTTTTTT. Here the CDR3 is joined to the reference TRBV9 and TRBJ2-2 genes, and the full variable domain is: DSGVTQTPKHLITATGQRVTLRCSPRSGDLSVYWYQQSLDQGLQFLIQYYNGEERAKGNILERFSAQQFPDLHSELNLSSLELGDSALYFCASSVAASGKYTGELFFGEGSRLTVL.